The rows below give T cell receptor beta chains drawn from one sample of a study of blood T cells in healthy people across ages. TCRdb analysed the 5' RACE reads with MiXCR anew, one entry per CDR3 protein. Of about 1,500,000 distinct CDR3 sequences detected, roughly 27% appear once; the ten largest clones hold 7.7%. Sequenced: blood. The receptors stem from a woman aged 25 to 39 in good health. The CDR3 runs from the conserved cysteine through the conserved F or W. A D gene is named only where the DNA matches it firmly. Size is stated for part of the rows, as once, few or many counts, or as a class when the clone is expanded.

V	size	D	J	DNA	CDR3
TRBV7-2	-	-	TRBJ1-3	TGTGCCAGCAGCTTAGGGGGACACATAGCTGGAAACACCATATATTTT	CASSLGGHIAGNTIYF
TRBV21-1	-	-	TRBJ2-4	TGTGCCAGTAGCAAAGCGCTTTGGAGTGCCATTCAGTACTTC	CASSKALWSAIQYF
TRBV5-1	-	-	TRBJ1-2	TGCGCCAGCAGCTTAGCCAGAGGGGCCTCCTATGGCTACACCTTC	CASSLARGASYGYTF
TRBV14	-	-	TRBJ2-7	TGTGCCAGCAGCCACGAAGGCGATCCCTACTGCGAGCAGTACTTC	CASSHEGDPYCEQYF
TRBV20-1	few	TRBD1	TRBJ1-5	TGCAGTGCTAGGGGGACAGGTCGGAGCAATCAGCCCCAGCATTTT	CSARGTGRSNQPQHF
TRBV14	many	-	TRBJ2-5	TGTGCCAGCAGCCGCAGGCAGCGGGAGACCCAGTACTTC	CASSRRQRETQYF
TRBV25-1	-	TRBD1	TRBJ2-7	TGTGCCAGCAGTGACCAAACAGGGGGCAAGAACGAGCAGTACTTC	CASSDQTGGKNEQYF
TRBV12-3/TRBV12-4	few	-	TRBJ2-7	TGTGCCAGCAGTCCAATGGGGGGGCGAAGCTCCTACGAGCAGTACTTC	CASSPMGGRSSYEQYF
TRBV12-3/TRBV12-4	-	-	TRBJ2-6	TGTGCCAGCAGTACTAGGGAATCTGGGGCCAACGTCCTGACTTTC	CASSTRESGANVLTF
TRBV7-3	many	-	TRBJ2-7	TGTGCCAGCAGCTTATTCGGGGCAGGGGACGAGCAGTACTTC	CASSLFGAGDEQYF
TRBV20-1	-	-	TRBJ2-1	TGCAGTGCCCCCGGGGGGCCTATGAGTGAGCAGTTCTTC	CSAPGGPMSEQFF
TRBV9	-	TRBD2	TRBJ2-1	TGTGCCAGCAGCGTACACACTAGCGGGAGGGCCGGTCTGTTCTTC	CASSVHTSGRAGLFF
TRBV29-1	-	-	TRBJ2-7	TGCAGCGTTGTTCCCCGACAGTCCTACGAGCAGTACTTC	CSVVPRQSYEQYF
TRBV29-1	many	TRBD2	TRBJ2-7	TGCAGCGGTTCTAGCGGGAGCTCCTACGAGCAGTACTTC	CSGSSGSSYEQYF
TRBV7-3	few	-	TRBJ1-1	TGTGCCAGCAGCTTAAGAGGAGGGGACCCGAACACTGAAGCTTTCTTT	CASSLRGGDPNTEAFF
TRBV11-2	-	-	TRBJ1-5	TGTGCCAGCAGCTTAGGACACAGGGTCGGCAATCAGCCCCAGCATTTT	CASSLGHRVGNQPQHF
TRBV28	-	TRBD1	TRBJ1-2	TGTGCCAGCAGTTTGTGGGACAGTGACTATGGCCACACTTTC	CASSLWDSDYGHTF
TRBV20-1	many	-	TRBJ2-7	TGCAGTGCTCGCCTACAGGGAAAAATAACCTACGAGCAGTACTTC	CSARLQGKITYEQYF
TRBV4-3	-	-	TRBJ2-1	TGCGCCAGCAGCCAAGATCGAAGGGCAAGGCCCTTGTACAATGAGCAGTTCTTC	CASSQDRRARPLYNEQFF
TRBV7-2	-	TRBD2	TRBJ2-3	TGCGCCAGCAGCTCCAACGGACTAGCGGGAACCTCTACCACAGGTACGCAGTATTTT	CASSSNGLAGTSTTGTQYF
TRBV7-2	-	-	TRBJ2-1	TGTGCCAGCAGCTCTCCGGGATCCCGAGGCGACAATGAGCAGTTCTTC	CASSSPGSRGDNEQFF
TRBV29-1	few	-	TRBJ1-2	TGCAGCGTTTCAATTCTGGGACCCAGAGGAGGCTACACCTTC	CSVSILGPRGGYTF
TRBV6-5	-	TRBD2	TRBJ2-7	TGTGCCAGCAGTTCCCGGGACTACGTGGGCGAGCAGTACTTC	CASSSRDYVGEQYF
TRBV20-1	-	TRBD2	TRBJ2-1	TGCAGTGCTACCCTCGGGACTAGCGGAGGGGATGAGCAGTTCTTC	CSATLGTSGGDEQFF
TRBV12-3/TRBV12-4	many	-	TRBJ1-4	TGTGCCAGCAGTCCCCGAGGGGTTCCTGCAACTAATGAAAAACTGTTTTTT	CASSPRGVPATNEKLFF
TRBV18	few	-	TRBJ1-1	TGTGCCAGCTCACCACGGAGCAAGGGGATGAACACTGAAGCTTTCTTT	CASSPRSKGMNTEAFF
TRBV7-2	-	-	TRBJ2-1	TGTGCCAGCAGCAGTAAGAGGCAAGAGACCCAGTTCTTC	CASSSKRQETQFF
TRBV3-1	-	-	TRBJ1-2	TGTGCCAGCAGCCAAGCGGGGCAGTCCTATGGCTACACCTTC	CASSQAGQSYGYTF
TRBV12-3/TRBV12-4	many	TRBD2	TRBJ2-7	TGTGCCAGCAGTACTAGCGGGATTTCCTACGAGCAGTACTTC	CASSTSGISYEQYF
TRBV24-1	many	-	TRBJ2-7	TGTGCCCCAGAAGGGGCGGCCTACGAGCAGTACTTC	CAPEGAAYEQYF
TRBV10-1	-	-	TRBJ2-1	TGCGCCAGCAGTGGACCGGGACAAAGGTCCTACAATGAGCAGTTCTTC	CASSGPGQRSYNEQFF
TRBV5-1	-	-	TRBJ1-4	TGCGCCAGCAGCTTGGAATACCCAACTAATGAAAAACTGTTTTTT	CASSLEYPTNEKLFF
TRBV28	once	TRBD1	TRBJ2-4	TGTGCCAGCCCCAAACAGGGGTGGACCAAAAACATTCAGTACTTC	CASPKQGWTKNIQYF
TRBV5-5	-	-	TRBJ1-3	TGTGCCAGCAGCTTGGAAGTACCTGGGTCTGGAAACACCATATATTTT	CASSLEVPGSGNTIYF
TRBV7-9	-	-	TRBJ1-2	TGTGCCAGCAGCAGAGAGACACCTGATTATGGCTACACCTTC	CASSRETPDYGYTF
TRBV4-1	many	TRBD1	TRBJ2-7	TGCGCCAGCAGCCAAGATATTGGACAGGGGATATCCTACGAGCAGTACTTC	CASSQDIGQGISYEQYF
TRBV4-1	-	-	TRBJ2-1	TGCGCCAGCAGCCAAGATCGACAGTTGGAGCAGTTCTTC	CASSQDRQLEQFF
TRBV7-2	-	TRBD2	TRBJ2-1	TGTGCCAGCAGCTTAGCGGGTATTGTTCCTGGGTTAGCGGGGGCCCCTAGCTCCTACAATGAGCAGTTCTTC	CASSLAGIVPGLAGAPSSYNEQFF
TRBV7-9	few	-	TRBJ2-7	TGTGCCAGCAGCTTAGTGGTGGCAAACGAGCAGTACTTC	CASSLVVANEQYF
TRBV7-3	-	-	TRBJ2-1	TGTGCCAGCAGTGGGTTTAATAGTCTGGGGGTGGGTGAGCAGTTCTTC	CASSGFNSLGVGEQFF
TRBV7-9	few	TRBD1	TRBJ2-7	TGTGCCGGCAGCTTAGCGGACAGGGGGCCCAGGGAGCAGTACTTC	CAGSLADRGPREQYF